This T cell receptor beta chain was documented in a study of molecular identifiers for immune sequencing clone quantification. Notes on the study in general: Jurkat TCR RNA spiked in from one cell reportedly remained identifiable amid about a million naive cells.

A CD8+CD4-CCR7+CD45RA+ gate was used to sort naive CD8 T cells. As concerns this clonotype: What it binds is not known.

Germline V gene lookup returns CDR1 MDHEN and CDR2 SYDVKM. This CDR3 is built from 15 residues. V lost 3 bases to trimming and J lost 5 bases; unmatched junction nucleotides: 9. TCRdb analysed the PCR reads with MiXCR anew, one entry per CDR3 protein. The profile shows under 350,000 distinct CDR3 sequences, about 23% of them singletons. The clonotype originates from a human donor in good health. Some libraries in this study had Jurkat cell RNA spiked in. Sequenced: naive CD8+ T cells from blood, with Jurkat cell RNA spiked in. Subset defined: FACS-sorted CD8+CD4-CCR7+CD45RA+ naive T cells. The rearrangement links TRBV28 to TRBJ2-7, with 8 bases lining up with TRBD1. CDR3: CASSLVGTGLNEQYF. CDR3 coding DNA: TGTGCCAGCAGTTTGGTCGGGACAGGTCTTAACGAGCAGTACTTC.